The rows below give T cell receptor beta chains drawn from one sample of a study of OX40 agonist ivuxolimab in advanced cancers. Generated by immunoSEQ multiplex PCR, the TCRdb table keeps only in-frame clones and is missing some. Among roughly 63,000 clones listed, 86% were seen once. The source material was CD4+ or CD8+ T cells sorted from blood, sampled in a trial of the OX40 agonist ivuxolimab. Receptors originate from an adult with an advanced solid tumor such as melanoma, head and neck, liver or kidney cancer. Both conserved end residues are part of each CDR3. A D gene is named only where the DNA matches it firmly. Only some rows state a clone size, as once, few, many or a class for expanded clones.

V	size	D	J	CDR3	DNA
TRBV19	.	.	TRBJ1-5	CATRSALNQPQHF	TGTGCCACTCGGTCCGCGTTAAATCAGCCCCAGCATTTT
TRBV6-1	.	TRBD1	TRBJ2-1	CASRRQGVSYNEQFF	TGTGCCAGCCGTCGACAGGGGGTCTCCTACAATGAGCAGTTCTTC
TRBV7-2	.	.	TRBJ2-5	CASSPRDGSQETQYF	TGTGCCAGCAGTCCCAGGGACGGCAGCCAAGAGACCCAGTACTTC
TRBV5-1	.	.	TRBJ2-6	CASSLVGSGANVLTF	TGCGCCAGCAGCCTGGTAGGGTCTGGGGCCAACGTCCTGACTTTC
TRBV5-1	.	.	TRBJ1-4	CASSPYTSTNEKLFF	TGCGCCAGCAGCCCTTACACGTCAACTAATGAAAAACTGTTTTTT
TRBV6-5	once	.	TRBJ2-4	CASSYDEGLAKNIQYF	TGTGCCAGCAGTTACGATGAGGGACTAGCCAAAAACATTCAGTACTTC
TRBV5-1	.	.	TRBJ1-6	CASSLGQEASPLHF	TGCGCCAGCAGCTTGGGGCAGGAAGCTTCACCCCTCCACTTT
TRBV9	.	TRBD1	TRBJ1-3	CASSTEGQGKSGNTIYF	TGTGCCAGCAGCACAGAGGGACAGGGGAAATCTGGAAACACCATATATTTT
TRBV4-1	few	.	TRBJ2-6	CASSQERDGNSGANVLTF	TGCGCCAGCAGCCAAGAAAGAGATGGGAACTCTGGGGCCAACGTCCTGACTTTC
TRBV28	.	.	TRBJ2-7	CASGLKYEQYF	TGTGCCAGCGGTCTAAAGTACGAGCAGTACTTC
TRBV11-2	.	TRBD2	TRBJ2-7	CASSFLAGGPLSYEQYF	TGTGCCAGCAGCTTTCTAGCGGGAGGGCCGTTGTCCTACGAGCAGTACTTC
TRBV2	once	TRBD1	TRBJ1-3	CARGRDSKRNTIYF	TGTGCCAGGGGCAGGGACAGCAAAAGAAACACCATATATTTT
TRBV27	.	.	TRBJ1-4	CASSFWGLGKLFF	TGTGCCAGCAGTTTCTGGGGCTTGGGAAAACTGTTTTTT
TRBV18	.	.	TRBJ1-3	CASSPSSGNTIYF	TGTGCCAGCTCACCCAGCTCTGGAAACACCATATATTTT
TRBV10-3	.	TRBD2	TRBJ2-5	CATSPGGGETQYF	TGTGCCACCAGCCCCGGGGGGGGAGAGACCCAGTACTTC
TRBV6-6	.	.	TRBJ1-5	CASTWGARGINQPQHF	TGTGCCAGCACCTGGGGCGCGCGGGGAATCAATCAGCCCCAGCATTTT
TRBV10-2	.	.	TRBJ1-6	CASSDGVWKGNSPLHF	TGCGCCAGCAGTGATGGAGTCTGGAAGGGGAATTCACCCCTCCACTTT
TRBV28	once	TRBD1	TRBJ2-4	CASSLLGQGAIQYF	TGTGCCAGCAGTTTATTGGGACAGGGGGCCATTCAGTACTTC
TRBV19	.	TRBD1	TRBJ1-2	CASSLTGGRVYGYTF	TGTGCCAGTAGTTTAACAGGGGGCCGGGTCTATGGCTACACCTTC
TRBV7-2	.	.	TRBJ2-7	CASSLAGMTSYEQYF	TGTGCCAGCAGCTTAGCCGGGATGACCTCCTACGAGCAGTACTTC
TRBV7-2	.	.	TRBJ2-2	CASRGGGSLTGELFF	TGTGCCAGCAGGGGCGGGGGCAGCCTCACCGGGGAGCTGTTTTTT
TRBV19	.	TRBD1	TRBJ1-5	CASSPDRGGNQPQHF	TGTGCCAGTAGTCCCGACAGGGGAGGCAATCAGCCCCAGCATTTT
TRBV28	.	.	TRBJ2-3	CASSLKSSGSTDTQYF	TGTGCCAGCAGTTTAAAGTCCAGCGGGAGCACAGATACGCAGTATTTT
TRBV6-6	.	.	TRBJ2-7	CASSYRSAGGGEQYF	TGTGCCAGCAGTTACCGTTCGGCAGGGGGAGGCGAGCAGTACTTC
TRBV13	.	TRBD2	TRBJ2-3	CASSLTGGPLDTQYF	TGTGCCAGCAGCTTAACGGGAGGGCCCTTAGATACGCAGTATTTT
TRBV19	.	.	TRBJ1-5	CASSIWGRGLNQPQHF	TGTGCCAGTAGTATTTGGGGCAGGGGCCTCAATCAGCCCCAGCATTTT
TRBV6-6	.	.	TRBJ2-3	CASSYSGQTDTQYF	TGTGCCAGCAGTTACTCCGGACAGACAGATACGCAGTATTTT